The T cell receptor (beta chain) described here comes from a study of Ad26.COV2.S vaccination and SARS-CoV-2 variants. Findings and limits, study-wide: TCR breadth and depth analyses may have underestimated total T cell responses. Vaccine recipients had higher spike-specific TCR breadth than placebo recipients. Placebo recipients and vaccine recipients were similar in non-spike TCR breadth.

Sequencing was performed with immunoSEQ multiplex PCR; in TCRdb, only in-frame clones are kept and a portion is missing. The sample lists roughly 140,000 clones, 86% seen once, with 4% to 6% in the top ten. Germline trimming cut 3 bases from V and 8 bases from J; bases unmatched to any gene: 8. Per the germline V gene, CDR1 is SGHKS and CDR2 is YYEKEE (reference sequence). The CDR3 consists of 15 residues. As regards this clone: Antigen unknown.

This TCR was sampled from a human donor who had recovered from COVID-19. The gene calls are TRBV5-5 and TRBJ2-1, with 10 bases aligning to TRBD1. Material: peripheral blood, obtained after recovery from COVID-19. The CDR3 DNA is TGTGCCAGCAGCTCTGGACAGGGGGGGGTCGATGAGCAGTTCTTC. Amino acid sequence: CASSSGQGGVDEQFF.